This T cell receptor beta chain stems from a study of CD8 T cells in Susac syndrome. The CDR3 is 14 residues long. The germline V gene has CDR1 DFQATT and CDR2 SNEGSKA (reference sequence). The V and J ends lost 3 bases and 1 base respectively, with 11 bases between them. When the RNA was reverse transcribed, random hexamers were used with an input of roughly 0.5 to 1 ug. TCRdb independently ran MiXCR on the immunoSEQ multiplex PCR reads; one entry per CDR3 protein. The data show about 150,000 distinct CDR3 sequences, with 93% seen just once and 0.09% to 0.1% held by the top ten. Sequences were obtained from CD4+ T cells from PBMCs. This clonotype was sampled from a human donor with multiple sclerosis. The chain employs TRBV20-1 and TRBJ2-3, with unresolved D. The CDR3 DNA reads as TGCAGTGCTAGCCCAACGGACGGCACAGATACGCAGTATTTT. Protein: CSASPTDGTDTQYF.